This entry lists 12 T cell receptor beta chains sequenced from one sample in a study of regulatory T cells in long-lasting Graves disease. In building TCR beta libraries, iRepertoire HTBI primers were used together with Arm-PCR of CDR3 regions. TCRdb reprocessed the multiplex PCR reads via MiXCR and lists one record per CDR3 protein. The table records about 440,000 distinct CDR3 sequences, 15% of them present only once. The time point here: newly diagnosed GD, antithyroid drugs for less than 3 months. PBMCs were the source of the RNA used for TCR sequencing. These data also featured in a second study, about T cells in Graves' hyperthyroidism and ophthalmopathy.

The starting material was peripheral blood mononuclear cells (PBMCs), obtained at new diagnosis, from a patient treated with antithyroid drugs. These receptors were obtained from a woman in her 30s with Graves disease.

On this clonotype itself: A much larger clone lies one base from this, so it may be a read error. The chain is built from TRBV30 and TRBJ2-3; D gene ambiguous. The V gene's germline CDR1 is GTSNPN and CDR2 SVGIG (reference sequence). CDR3 length equals 13 residues. DNA for the CDR3: TGTGTCTGGAGTAGCACACCCACAGATACGCAGTATTTT. Translation gives CVWSSTPTDTQYF.

The chain couples TRBV9 to TRBJ2-1; D call uncertain. Germline V lookup: CDR1 SGDLS, CDR2 YYNGEE. V was shortened by 0 bases and J by 7 bases, with 8 bases between the two germline ends. This CDR3 is 13 amino acids long. CDR3 region: CASSVVMGNEQFF. The CDR3 DNA reads as TGTGCCAGCAGCGTAGTTATGGGAAATGAGCAGTTCTTC.

Worth noting for this clonotype: A much larger clone is a single base away; this may be a read error. The chain couples TRBV5-6 to TRBJ2-1; D possibly matches TRBD1 or TRBD2 (5 bases each). The J call may be faulty, since TRBJ2-5 better matches the DNA end. CDR3 length: 14 amino acids. The V gene's germline CDR1 is SGHDT and CDR2 YYEEEE. CDR3 sequence reads: CASSTRGARQTQYF. The CDR3 region has the DNA TGTGCCAGCAGCACCCGAGGGGCCCGGCAGACCCAGTACTTC.

As for this clonotype: One end of the junction is discordant with germline, which a read error may explain. The chain recombines TRBV5-1 with TRBJ2-5, with 8 bases fitting TRBD2. This CDR3 is 16 amino acids long. Germline CDR1 and CDR2: SGHRS and YFSETQ. This chain's CDR3 is CTSSLEAGAIQETQYF. For the CDR3, the DNA is TGCACCAGCAGCTTGGAAGCGGGAGCGATCCAAGAGACCCAGTACTTC.

This clonotype was seen many times. The rearrangement links TRBV2 to TRBJ2-7; 10 bases line up with TRBD1. Germline V gene lookup returns CDR1 SNHLY and CDR2 FYNNEI. The CDR3 sequence is 14 residues long. The J segment lost 4 bases and the V segment lost 7 bases, leaving 7 bases of the junction unmatched. CDR3 nucleotides: TGTGCCAGCAAGAAAGGGACAGGGGCATACGAGCAGTACTTC. It is translated as CASKKGTGAYEQYF. Full variable domain (remainder filled in from reference TRBV2 and TRBJ2-7): EPEVTQTPSHQVTQMGQEVILRCVPISNHLYFYWYRQILGQKVEFLVSFYNNEISEKSEIFDDQFSVERPDGSNFTLKIRSTKLEDSAMYFCASKKGTGAYEQYFGPGTRLTVT.

This clonotype appeared many times. V usage is TRBV12-3 or TRBV12-4 and J usage is TRBJ2-5; D is perhaps TRBD2 (5 bases). The CDR3 has 14 amino acids. Trimming shortened V by 5 bases and J by 5 bases, and 15 bases separated the two germline ends. CDR3 amino acids: CASSQARGEETQYF. CDR3 bases: TGTGCCAGCAGTCAGGCCCGGGGAGAGGAGACCCAGTACTTC.

This chain connects TRBV5-1 to TRBJ2-5; maybe TRBD2 (5 bases). Between the trimmed V and J ends, which lost 6 bases and 2 bases, there was a span of 11 bases. The CDR3 has 13 amino acids. The germline gives CDR1 SGHRS, CDR2 YFSETQ. In DNA form, the CDR3 reads TGCGCCAGCAACCCTGGGGAGCAAGAGACCCAGTACTTC. Translation gives CASNPGEQETQYF.

This clonotype has only a few counts. Since a much larger clone is just one base distant, this may be a read error. This rearrangement joins TRBV18 to TRBJ1-1; no clear D. The V gene lost 3 bases and the J gene lost 0 bases, with 14 bases spanning the gap. The CDR3 length is 16 residues. Germline CDR1 reads KGHSH; CDR2 reads LQKENI. CDR3: CASSPNTGFMNTEAFF. DNA of the CDR3: TGTGCCAGCTCACCCAACACGGGATTCATGAACACTGAAGCTTTCTTT.

This clonotype showed up just a few times. V usage is TRBV14 and J usage is TRBJ2-7; the D gene is possibly TRBD2 (7 bases). The germline V and J ends were trimmed by 4 bases and 7 bases, with 17 bases remaining between them. The CDR3 covers 14 residues. CDR1 is SGHDN and CDR2 is FVKESK in the germline V gene. CDR3 sequence: CASSLWGGPQEQYF. The CDR3 region has the DNA TGTGCCAGCAGCCTTTGGGGGGGCCCTCAAGAGCAGTACTTC. The variable domain in full, with the rest retrieved from reference TRBV14 and TRBJ2-7, is EAGVTQFPSHSVIEKGQTVTLRCDPISGHDNLYWYRRVMGKEIKFLLHFVKESKQDESGMPNNRFLAERTGGTYSTLKVQPAELEDSGVYFCASSLWGGPQEQYFGPGTRLTVT.

In its sample, this clonotype was seen many times. The V call is TRBV28, the J call TRBJ1-2; possible D gene TRBD1, 5 bases. The germline V gene encodes CDR1 MDHEN and CDR2 SYDVKM. Trimming took 4 bases from V and 7 from J, leaving 13 bases between them. The CDR3 length is 13 residues. For the CDR3, the DNA is TGTGCCAGCAGTTCTGGGGCTGTGTTTGGCTACACCTTC. This codes for CASSSGAVFGYTF.

At least ten counts were recorded for this clonotype. The chain uses TRBV24-1 and TRBJ2-5, with 11 bases aligning to TRBD2. The germline gives CDR1 KGHDR, CDR2 SFDVKD. V lost 1 base, J lost 5 bases, and 8 bases stayed unmatched. The CDR3 consists of 17 residues. The CDR3 is CATSDLGGGLAGETQYF. The DNA for the CDR3 is TGTGCCACCAGTGATTTAGGAGGCGGACTAGCGGGCGAGACCCAGTACTTC.

The V gene is TRBV10-3, the J gene TRBJ2-2, with 10 positions matching TRBD2. The CDR3 is 19 amino acids. The J segment lost 4 bases and the V segment lost 6 bases, leaving 17 bases of the junction unmatched. The V gene's germline CDR1 is ENHRY and CDR2 SYGVKD. CDR3 in DNA: TGTGCCATCAGCCCTTTTGGGGCTAGCGGGAGAGGGGGCACCGGGGAGCTGTTTTTT. Translating gives CAISPFGASGRGGTGELFF.